These 28 T cell receptor beta chains originate from one sample sequenced in a study of blood T cell repertoires in COVID-19. TCRdb's table, derived via immunoSEQ multiplex PCR, lists solely in-frame clones and lacks some. The sample holds over 85,000 clones; around 80% are singletons and the top ten take approximately 25%. Sequencing used peripheral blood. The receptors originated from a man aged 65-85 years with acute or convalescent COVID-19.

The gene calls are TRBV18 and TRBJ1-2; D unresolved. Between the trimmed V and J ends, which lost 3 bases and 0 bases, there was a span of 11 bases. Germline V gives CDR1 KGHSH, CDR2 LQKENI. The CDR3 loop spans 15 amino acids. For the CDR3, the DNA is TGTGCCAGCTCACCGAGGTCCGGCCCTAACTATGGCTACACCTTC. This sequence encodes CASSPRSGPNYGYTF.

This clone has just a few counts. This chain connects TRBV5-1 to TRBJ2-2; tentative D call: TRBD1 (5 bases). The CDR3 spans 15 residues. CDR1 and CDR2 from the germline V gene are SGHRS and YFSETQ. Deletions cut 0 bases from V and 6 bases from J, with 12 bases between. CDR3 DNA sequence: TGCGCCAGCAGCTTGGCCGTGACAGCTCCCGGGGAGCTGTTTTTT. This gives the protein CASSLAVTAPGELFF.

The J gene is TRBJ2-2, the V gene TRBV3-1 (or the pseudogene TRBV3-2); D remains unclear. Trimming left V 1 base short and J 6 bases short, with 9 bases between. CDR1 is LGHDT and CDR2 is YNNKEL in the germline V gene (reference sequence). This CDR3 comprises 14 residues. The CDR3: CASSQVSHSGELFF. CDR3 coding DNA: TGTGCCAGCAGCCAAGTCAGTCATTCCGGGGAGCTGTTTTTT.

The rearrangement links TRBV28 to TRBJ2-3; a weak D match, TRBD2 (5 bases). Trimming pared 10 bases from V and 0 bases from J, leaving 14 bases between. CDR1 MDHEN and CDR2 SYDVKM come from the germline V gene. The CDR3 totals 14 residues. The CDR3 spells CATPSGGSTDTQYF. The DNA of the CDR3 is TGTGCCACCCCCTCGGGCGGGAGCACAGATACGCAGTATTTT.

The rearrangement uses TRBV28 and TRBJ1-1; the match to TRBD1 covers 9 bases. Germline V gene lookup returns CDR1 MDHEN and CDR2 SYDVKM. The ends lost 6 bases at V and 5 bases at J; junction bases unmatched: 7. The CDR3 consists of 14 residues. The CDR3 nucleotides are TGTGCCAGCAGAAAACAGGGGGCGCGAACTGAAGCTTTCTTT. Translation gives CASRKQGARTEAFF.

This clone has a handful of counts. The chain links TRBV28 to TRBJ1-2; D uncertain. V was cut by 3 bases and J by 0 bases, with 20 bases left in between. This CDR3 has 18 amino acids. Germline assignment: CDR1 MDHEN and CDR2 SYDVKM. CDR3 nucleotides: TGTGCCAGCAGTTTCGTAGGAAGGAAAGGAGTCCCTAACTATGGCTACACCTTC. It encodes CASSFVGRKGVPNYGYTF.

The genes are TRBV27 and TRBJ1-1; 9 bases fit TRBD1. Germline V gene data show CDR1 as MNHEY and CDR2 as SMNVEV (reference sequence). The CDR3 covers 15 residues. After removal of 5 bases from V and 6 bases from J, the junction contained 10 bases not matched to a gene. CDR3 residues: CASSPTLTGGAEAFF. The CDR3 region has the DNA TGTGCCAGCAGTCCAACATTGACAGGGGGAGCTGAAGCTTTCTTT.

The V call is TRBV28, the J call TRBJ1-5; D perhaps matches TRBD1 (6 bases). The CDR3 runs 16 residues. Trimming stripped 6 bases from V and 7 bases from J, with 22 bases between. Germline-derived CDR1 and CDR2 are MDHEN and SYDVKM. DNA of the CDR3: TGTGCCAGCAGCATAGGGGGGGTCCCCAACGGGCAGCCCCAGCATTTT. It specifies CASSIGGVPNGQPQHF.

The chain links TRBV18 to TRBJ2-7, with D maybe TRBD2 (5 bases). CDR3 length equals 13 residues. V lost 3 bases and J 2 bases, leaving 8 bases between the germline ends. CDR1 KGHSH and CDR2 LQKENI come from the germline V gene. The CDR3 spells CASSPAGTYEQYF. CDR3 in DNA: TGTGCCAGCTCACCGGCGGGTACCTACGAGCAGTACTTC.

This clone was found a few times. This CDR3 reads CASSSQREGRGNEQFF. DNA of the CDR3: TGTGCCAGCAGTTCGCAGCGGGAGGGCCGAGGTAATGAGCAGTTCTTC. This rearrangement joins TRBV27 to TRBJ2-1, with 10 bases identical to TRBD2. The CDR3 spans 16 residues. With 4 bases clipped from V and 7 bases from J, the junction kept 10 bases outside the gene matches. Per germline, CDR1 MNHEY and CDR2 SMNVEV (reference sequence).

This chain joins TRBV7-8 and TRBJ2-3, with TRBD2 identical over 7 bases. The CDR3 length is 16 residues. Trimming took 4 bases from V and 2 from J; bases not matched to a gene: 9. The germline CDR1 and CDR2 sequences are SGHVS and FQNEAQ. The CDR3 protein is CASSWRQRGYTDTQYF. DNA of the CDR3: TGTGCCAGCAGCTGGAGACAGCGGGGATACACAGATACGCAGTATTTT.

The rearrangement links TRBV13 to TRBJ2-1, with TRBD1 identical over 7 bases. CDR1 PRHDT and CDR2 FYEKMQ come from the germline V gene (reference sequence). The CDR3 covers 16 residues. The V and J ends lost 2 bases and 2 bases, in that order; junction bases with no gene match: 6. In DNA, the CDR3 is TGTGCCAGCAGCTTAAGGGGGCTTAGAACCTACAATGAGCAGTTCTTC. Amino acid sequence: CASSLRGLRTYNEQFF.

The CDR3 is CASSFLGPPGQNTEAFF. The CDR3 coding sequence is TGTGCCAGCAGTTTTCTCGGGCCCCCGGGACAGAACACTGAAGCTTTCTTT. The chain links TRBV28 to TRBJ1-1; D perhaps matches TRBD1 (6 bases). The CDR3 extends over 17 amino acids. CDR1 and CDR2 from the germline V gene are MDHEN and SYDVKM. The V end was cut by 3 bases, the J end by 1 base, with 18 bases between.

This clone showed up just once. This chain joins TRBV24-1 and TRBJ2-1; 12 bases map to TRBD2. V lost 4 bases to trimming and J lost 7 bases; unmatched junction nucleotides: 7. The CDR3 runs 16 residues. Germline V CDR1 and CDR2: KGHDR, SFDVKD. The CDR3 loop reads CATSDPTSGSKNEQFF. As DNA, the CDR3 is TGTGCCACCAGTGACCCGACTAGCGGGAGTAAGAATGAGCAGTTCTTC.

The chain employs TRBV15 and TRBJ2-1; 9 bases align to TRBD1. The CDR3 consists of 13 residues. Trimming removed 4 bases from V and 7 bases from J; junction bases left unmatched: 2. In germline, CDR1 is LNHNV, CDR2 YYDKDF (reference sequence). CDR3 amino acids: CATSTDRGNEQFF. The DNA of the CDR3 is TGTGCCACCAGCACTGACAGGGGGAATGAGCAGTTCTTC.

The V call is TRBV7-9, the J call TRBJ2-1; 12 bases align to TRBD2. Germline-derived CDR1 and CDR2 are SEHNR and FQNEAQ (reference sequence). V shed 4 bases and J 8 bases; nucleotides not matched to a gene: 9. This CDR3 is built from 16 residues. This CDR3 reads CASSSLLAGGFYEQFF. DNA of the CDR3: TGTGCCAGCAGCTCCCTCCTAGCGGGAGGGTTCTATGAGCAGTTCTTC.

For the CDR3, the DNA is TGTGCCAGCAGCTTGGGGGTCAGGGGAACGTACGAGCAGTACTTC. It specifies CASSLGVRGTYEQYF. The chain employs TRBV5-6 and TRBJ2-7, with a tentative D call TRBD1 (6 bases). This CDR3 contains 15 residues. Germline CDR1 is SGHDT and CDR2 is YYEEEE. V was shortened by 0 bases and J by 4 bases, with 14 bases between the two germline ends.

This clone was picked up a small number of times. The chain employs TRBV5-1 and TRBJ2-1, with D maybe TRBD1 (7 bases). The germline V gene has CDR1 SGHRS and CDR2 YFSETQ. The germline V and J ends were trimmed by 2 bases and 10 bases, with 19 bases remaining between them. This CDR3 has 15 amino acids. CDR3 nucleotide sequence: TGCGCCAGCAGCTTCGGTCAGGGGGGTGCAATCGAGCAGTTCTTC. Translated, it gives CASSFGQGGAIEQFF. Based on the CDR3 plus reference TRBV5-1 and TRBJ2-1, the full variable domain is KAGVTQTPRYLIKTRGQQVTLSCSPISGHRSVSWYQQTPGQGLQFLFEYFSETQRNKGNFPGRFSGRQFSNSRSEMNVSTLELGDSALYLCASSFGQGGAIEQFFGPGTRLTVL.

In its sample, this clone was seen a few times. The chain links TRBV4-1 to TRBJ1-2; D possibly corresponds to TRBD1 (6 bases). The germline CDR1 and CDR2 sequences are MGHRA and YSYEKL. V was shortened by 1 base and J by 4 bases, with 7 bases between the two germline ends. The CDR3 runs 13 residues. The CDR3, as DNA: TGCGCCAGCAGCCAAGGGACAGTCTATGGCTACACCTTC. This encodes CASSQGTVYGYTF.

The rearrangement uses TRBV7-2 and TRBJ2-1; 7 bases line up with TRBD1. The germline V gene has CDR1 SGHTA and CDR2 FQGNSA. The CDR3 has 14 amino acids. Losses at the gene ends were 5 bases for V and 4 bases for J; bases not matched to a gene: 5. CDR3 amino acids: CASSPGTAYNEQFF. As DNA, the CDR3 is TGTGCCAGCAGCCCTGGGACAGCATACAATGAGCAGTTCTTC.

The chain joins TRBV4-3 to TRBJ2-2; D is possibly TRBD1 (6 bases). The CDR3 is 17 residues long. Germline values: CDR1 LGHNA, CDR2 YSLEER. Deletions cut 0 bases from V and 5 bases from J, with 16 bases between. The CDR3 bases are TGCGCCAGCAGCCAAGAGCAACAGGGTTTAGGGACCGGGGAGCTGTTTTTT. It is translated as CASSQEQQGLGTGELFF.

The V and J genes are TRBV6-5 and TRBJ1-5; 8 bases map to TRBD1. The trim removed 4 bases at V and 7 bases at J, leaving 6 bases unmatched. CDR1 and CDR2 (germline): MNHEY, SVGAGI. The CDR3 extends over 14 amino acids. In DNA, the CDR3 is TGTGCCAGCAGTTCCAGGGGGCGCGGACAGCCCCAGCATTTT. Encoded protein: CASSSRGRGQPQHF.

The count of this clone is one. The chain uses TRBV19 and TRBJ1-2; D uncertain. CDR1 and CDR2 from the germline V gene are LNHDA and SQIVND (reference sequence). This CDR3 contains 15 residues. The ends were cut back, 3 bases at V and 6 bases at J, with 17 bases in the middle. The CDR3 bases are TGTGCCAGTAGTATCGACGGCAGGTGGATCAATGGCTACACCTTC. Translation gives CASSIDGRWINGYTF.

This clone was detected once. The chain links TRBV30 to TRBJ2-3, with D perhaps matching TRBD1 (6 bases). The CDR3 consists of 15 residues. Trimming took 1 base from V and 7 from J, leaving 18 bases between them. CDR1 and CDR2 (germline): GTSNPN, SVGIG (reference sequence). The CDR3 reads CAWSEGRGSRYTQYF. The CDR3 region has the DNA TGTGCCTGGAGTGAGGGCAGGGGATCAAGGTATACGCAGTATTTT.

This sequence joins TRBV6-5 and TRBJ1-1, with D possibly TRBD1 on 5 matching bases. CDR1 and CDR2 (germline): MNHEY, SVGAGI. V lost 6 bases and J lost 6, with 14 bases in between. The CDR3 is 13 residues long. The CDR3: CASSAVGGAEAFF. CDR3 nucleotide sequence: TGTGCCAGCAGCGCCGTGGGGGGGGCTGAAGCTTTCTTT.

DNA for the CDR3: TGTGCCAGCAGTTTACCCCAGGGGGCGGGGGCCTATGGCTACACCTTC. It codes for CASSLPQGAGAYGYTF. The rearrangement links TRBV28 to TRBJ1-2, with TRBD1 identical over 8 bases. J lost 4 bases, V lost 2 bases, and 9 bases had no gene match. Germline V gives CDR1 MDHEN, CDR2 SYDVKM. The CDR3 is made up of 16 amino acids.

V gene TRBV5-5 combines with J gene TRBJ2-7, with 8 bases aligning to TRBD2. This CDR3 is 14 amino acids long. The J segment lost 1 base and the V segment lost 6 bases, leaving 6 bases of the junction unmatched. Germline V CDR1 and CDR2: SGHKS, YYEKEE (reference sequence). The CDR3 nucleotides are TGTGCCAGCATCCCCGTAGCGGGATCCTACGAGCAGTACTTC. It yields the protein CASIPVAGSYEQYF.

This clone has a handful of counts. The rearrangement joins TRBV5-1 to TRBJ1-4; TRBD1 is a possible D gene (5 bases). CDR3 length: 14 residues. Per the germline V gene, CDR1 is SGHRS and CDR2 is YFSETQ. Trimming took off 1 base at V and 8 bases at J, with 12 bases between the two ends. The CDR3 sequence: CASSLFGEGEKLFF. CDR3 bases: TGCGCCAGCAGCTTGTTCGGGGAGGGGGAAAAACTGTTTTTT.